A single sample is the source of the 14 T cell receptor beta chains below, sequenced in a study of OX40 agonist ivuxolimab in advanced cancers. TCRdb keeps only in-frame clones here, not all; method: immunoSEQ multiplex PCR. The sample gives about 82,000 clones, around four fifths of which show up once; approximately 0.9% is in the top ten. The sequences come from CD4+ or CD8+ T cells sorted from blood, collected in a trial of the OX40 agonist ivuxolimab. The origin of the receptors is an adult with an advanced solid tumor such as melanoma, head and neck, liver or kidney cancer.

As to this clone: Compared with germline, one end of the junction differs, possibly owing to a read error. The CDR3 here is CASSLFQVNRGQVYF. The CDR3 DNA sequence: TGTGCCAGCAGTTTATTTCAGGTTAACAGGGGGCAGGTCTACTTC. The chain uses TRBV28 and TRBJ1-2; 9 bases fit TRBD1. The CDR3 runs to 15 residues. Germline CDR1 MDHEN, CDR2 SYDVKM.

V and J are TRBV6-5 and TRBJ1-2; 7 nucleotides match TRBD1. Per the germline V gene, CDR1 is MNHEY and CDR2 is SVGAGI. The CDR3 runs to 14 residues. The V and J ends lost 10 bases and 3 bases, in that order; junction bases with no gene match: 11. CDR3 DNA sequence: TGTGCCACCCGACAGGGCTCACGGGACTATGGCTACACCTTC. It yields the protein CATRQGSRDYGYTF.

V is TRBV2 and J is TRBJ2-2; 9 nucleotides line up with TRBD1. CDR3 size: 16 residues. CDR1 SNHLY and CDR2 FYNNEI come from the germline V gene. The V segment lost 2 bases and the J segment 6 bases; nucleotides outside the gene matches: 7. Here the CDR3 DNA reads TGTGCCAGCAGTGAAAATCATGGGACAGGGTCCGGGGAGCTGTTTTTT. As protein: CASSENHGTGSGELFF.

This CDR3 is CASSVWMDMTVEAFF. The CDR3 bases are TGTGCCAGTAGTGTATGGATGGATATGACAGTTGAAGCTTTCTTT. This chain joins TRBV19 and TRBJ1-1, with D perhaps TRBD1 (5 bases). V lost 5 bases to trimming and J lost 7 bases, with 20 bases between them. This CDR3 has 15 amino acids. CDR1 and CDR2 from the germline V gene are LNHDA and SQIVND (reference sequence).

V is TRBV5-1 and J is TRBJ2-5; the D call may be TRBD1 or TRBD2 (5 bases each). The CDR3 sequence is 15 residues long. The germline V and J ends were trimmed by 0 bases and 4 bases, with 13 bases remaining between them. CDR1 and CDR2 from the germline V gene are SGHRS and YFSETQ. The CDR3 DNA is TGCGCCAGCAGCTTGGTCGACGGGACGAGAGAGACCCAGTACTTC. Translation: CASSLVDGTRETQYF.

A word on this clone: A read error may produce the germline difference seen at one junction end. J is TRBJ2-2 and V is TRBV7-2; the D is unclear. The CDR3 is 11 residues long. Germline CDR1 is SGHTA and CDR2 is FQGNSA. CDR3 in amino acids: CASSLGRVWDF. CDR3 nucleotide sequence: TGTGCCAGCAGCTTAGGTCGCGTTTGGGATTTT.

The chain recombines TRBV13 with TRBJ2-7; D is possibly TRBD1 (6 bases). The CDR3 is 14 amino acids. CDR1 and CDR2 from the germline V gene are PRHDT and FYEKMQ (reference sequence). Deletions cut 3 bases from V and 2 bases from J, with 11 bases between. CDR3 DNA: TGTGCCAGCAGCTTGGGCCAGGGGACCTACGAGCAGTACTTC. It translates to CASSLGQGTYEQYF.

The chain carries TRBV11-2 and TRBJ2-3, with D perhaps matching TRBD2 (6 bases). Trimming cost V 5 bases and J 4 bases, with 19 bases left between them. Germline CDR1 reads SGHAT; CDR2 reads FQNNGV. This CDR3 has 16 residues. This chain's CDR3 is CASSPPFGSGPDTQYF. CDR3 DNA sequence: TGTGCCAGCAGCCCCCCTTTCGGTAGCGGCCCAGATACGCAGTATTTT.

The chain has TRBV27 and TRBJ1-4, with TRBD1 matching 8 bases. Germline V gene lookup returns CDR1 MNHEY and CDR2 SMNVEV (reference sequence). The CDR3 has 14 residues. Germline trimming cut 5 bases from V and 8 bases from J; bases unmatched to any gene: 7. CDR3 in DNA: TGTGCCAGCAGTGTTAGGACAGGGCGAGAAAAACTGTTTTTT. It is translated as CASSVRTGREKLFF.

V and J are TRBV11-2 and TRBJ2-7; tentative D call: TRBD1 (6 bases). Germline V gene sequence: CDR1 SGHAT, CDR2 FQNNGV. V lost 4 bases and J lost 3, with 10 bases in between. The CDR3 has 13 residues. This CDR3 reads CASSSWDIYEQYF. The CDR3 nucleotides read TGTGCCAGCAGCTCCTGGGACATCTACGAGCAGTACTTC.

This chain joins TRBV6-5 and TRBJ1-2; 7 nucleotides align to TRBD1. The CDR3 contains 12 residues. With 7 bases clipped from V and 4 bases from J, the junction kept 3 bases outside the gene matches. Germline V lookup: CDR1 MNHEY, CDR2 SVGAGI. The DNA of the CDR3 is TGTGCCAGCACCACAGGGGTCTATGGCTACACCTTC. Amino acids: CASTTGVYGYTF.

This CDR3 is CASSFTRTGVDTEAFF. The CDR3, as DNA: TGTGCCAGCAGCTTTACCAGGACAGGGGTGGACACTGAAGCTTTCTTT. This chain uses TRBV5-6 with TRBJ1-1, with TRBD1 identical over 9 bases. The CDR3 is 16 amino acids. The V gene end was trimmed by 2 bases and the J gene end by 3 bases; junction bases not matched to a gene: 8. CDR1 SGHDT and CDR2 YYEEEE come from the germline V gene.

The V gene is TRBV7-9, the J gene TRBJ2-5; tentative D call: TRBD2 (5 bases). The V gene's germline CDR1 is SEHNR and CDR2 FQNEAQ (reference sequence). Trimming cost V 6 bases and J 3 bases, with 14 bases left between them. The length of the CDR3 is 14 residues. The CDR3 nucleotides read TGTGCCAGCAGATTTCGGACTTCTGAAGAGACCCAGTACTTC. Translated: CASRFRTSEETQYF.

The gene calls are TRBV5-1 and TRBJ2-7; 8 bases align to TRBD1. Germline lookup yields CDR1 SGHRS and CDR2 YFSETQ. This CDR3 has 15 residues. V lost 5 bases, J lost 2 bases, and 9 bases stayed unmatched. The CDR3 coding sequence is TGCGCCAGCAGTTCGGGGGCAGGGGGCCCCTACGAGCAGTACTTC. Translating it yields CASSSGAGGPYEQYF. The full variable domain, with the rest looked up from reference TRBV5-1 and TRBJ2-7, is KAGVTQTPRYLIKTRGQQVTLSCSPISGHRSVSWYQQTPGQGLQFLFEYFSETQRNKGNFPGRFSGRQFSNSRSEMNVSTLELGDSALYLCASSSGAGGPYEQYFGPGTRLTVT.